A selection of T cell receptor beta chains follows, all from one sample in a study of regulatory T cells in long-lasting Graves disease. TCRdb redid the calling of the multiplex PCR reads with MiXCR, one entry per CDR3 protein. The data hold about 560,000 distinct CDR3 sequences, with 15% to 20% observed a single time. The sample also formed part of further work on T cells in Graves' hyperthyroidism and ophthalmopathy.

This material consisted of peripheral blood mononuclear cells (PBMCs), taken at new diagnosis, from a patient treated with antithyroid drugs. These receptors were taken from a man younger than 30 with Graves disease. CDR3s include the opening cysteine and the closing phenylalanine or tryptophan. Fields, in order: V gene, D gene, J gene, clone size, CDR3 protein, CDR3 DNA. D genes are given only for firm matches. The listing skips clone size in some rows; elsewhere it reads once, few, many or a size class.

V: TRBV12-3/TRBV12-4; D: TRBD1; J: TRBJ1-1; size: .; CDR3: CASSDRALAGGTEAFF; DNA: TGTGCCAGCAGTGACAGGGCCTTGGCGGGGGGCACTGAAGCTTTCTTT
V: TRBV5-1; D: .; J: TRBJ2-7; size: many; CDR3: CASSFERSYEQYF; DNA: TGCGCCAGCAGCTTCGAAAGGTCCTACGAGCAGTACTTC
V: TRBV7-9; D: TRBD2; J: TRBJ2-1; size: many; CDR3: CASSPVAGARYGEQFF; DNA: TGTGCCAGCAGCCCCGTAGCGGGAGCTAGGTATGGTGAGCAGTTCTTC
V: TRBV20-1; D: .; J: TRBJ2-7; size: .; CDR3: CSARDLSSDYEQYF; DNA: TGCAGTGCTAGAGATCTCAGCTCCGACTACGAGCAGTACTTC
V: TRBV24-1; D: .; J: TRBJ2-3; size: few; CDR3: CATQLEGGTTDTQYF; DNA: TGTGCCACCCAATTGGAGGGGGGGACCACAGATACGCAGTATTTT
V: TRBV2; D: .; J: TRBJ2-1; size: many; CDR3: CASSGDYNEQFF; DNA: TGTGCCAGCAGTGGGGATTACAATGAGCAGTTCTTC
V: TRBV29-1; D: TRBD2; J: TRBJ2-2; size: .; CDR3: CSVGSGSNTGELFF; DNA: TGCAGCGTCGGTAGCGGGAGTAACACCGGGGAGCTGTTTTTT
V: TRBV5-1; D: TRBD1; J: TRBJ2-7; size: many; CDR3: CASSLTTGATSYEQYF; DNA: TGCGCCAGCAGCCTCACTACAGGGGCGACCTCCTACGAGCAGTACTTC
V: TRBV6-1; D: TRBD1; J: TRBJ1-1; size: many; CDR3: CASKLTGGGGITEAFF; DNA: TGTGCCAGCAAACTAACAGGGGGCGGAGGGATCACTGAAGCTTTCTTT
V: TRBV24-1; D: TRBD1; J: TRBJ2-2; size: .; CDR3: CATSGGTANTGELFF; DNA: TGTGCCACCAGTGGGGGGACAGCGAACACCGGGGAGCTGTTTTTT
V: TRBV7-3; D: TRBD2; J: TRBJ2-3; size: many; CDR3: CASSSGLAGGPSTDTQYF; DNA: TGTGCCAGCAGCTCGGGACTAGCGGGAGGGCCTAGCACAGATACGCAGTATTTT
V: TRBV20-1; D: .; J: TRBJ1-6; size: few; CDR3: CSAAKGLYNSPLHF; DNA: TGCAGTGCTGCCAAAGGACTGTATAATTCACCCCTCCACTTT
V: TRBV30; D: .; J: TRBJ1-3; size: many; CDR3: CAWKGAGGNTIYF; DNA: TGTGCCTGGAAAGGTGCGGGGGGAAACACCATATATTTT
V: TRBV6-1; D: .; J: TRBJ2-7; size: many; CDR3: CASSTIGAYEQYF; DNA: TGTGCCAGCAGCACCATAGGGGCCTACGAGCAGTACTTC
V: TRBV13; D: TRBD1; J: TRBJ2-1; size: many; CDR3: CASSLVWDRGGNEQFF; DNA: TGTGCCAGCAGCTTAGTATGGGACAGGGGTGGCAATGAGCAGTTCTTC
V: TRBV29-1; D: TRBD2; J: TRBJ2-1; size: .; CDR3: CSVEDRTRYLYNEQFF; DNA: TGCAGCGTTGAAGATCGGACTAGGTATCTCTACAATGAGCAGTTCTTC
V: TRBV12-3/TRBV12-4; D: .; J: TRBJ2-4; size: .; CDR3: CTSGLVTDLAKNIQYF; DNA: TGTACCAGCGGTTTAGTGACAGACCTAGCCAAAAACATTCAGTACTTC
V: TRBV20-1; D: TRBD2; J: TRBJ2-1; size: many; CDR3: CSARDGTSGRNPYNEQFF; DNA: TGCAGTGCTAGAGATGGGACTAGCGGGAGAAACCCCTACAATGAGCAGTTCTTC
V: TRBV29-1; D: .; J: TRBJ1-2; size: .; CDR3: CSVETAREGYTF; DNA: TGCAGCGTTGAAACAGCGCGGGAAGGCTACACCTTC
V: TRBV19; D: .; J: TRBJ2-1; size: .; CDR3: CASSLSPGEQFF; DNA: TGTGCCAGTAGTTTATCCCCAGGGGAGCAGTTCTTC
V: TRBV20-1; D: TRBD2; J: TRBJ2-1; size: many; CDR3: CSARWTSEDEQFF; DNA: TGCAGTGCTAGGTGGACTAGCGAGGACGAGCAGTTCTTC
V: TRBV5-1; D: TRBD2; J: TRBJ2-5; size: few; CDR3: CASIADPGLAPETQYF; DNA: TGCGCCAGCATCGCCGACCCTGGACTAGCTCCGGAGACCCAGTACTTC
V: TRBV12-3/TRBV12-4; D: TRBD2; J: TRBJ2-1; size: .; CDR3: CASSQTSGSDVDNEQFF; DNA: TGTGCCAGCAGCCAGACTAGCGGGAGTGATGTAGACAATGAGCAGTTCTTC
V: TRBV6-1; D: .; J: TRBJ2-3; size: .; CDR3: CASRDRGGGPDTQYF; DNA: TGTGCCAGCAGGGATAGAGGAGGTGGGCCCGATACGCAGTATTTT
V: TRBV29-1; D: .; J: TRBJ2-7; size: few; CDR3: CSVDNNRREQYF; DNA: TGCAGCGTTGACAATAACCGCCGTGAGCAGTACTTC
V: TRBV7-9; D: TRBD1; J: TRBJ1-1; size: .; CDR3: CASSSRQGVTEAFF; DNA: TGTGCCAGCAGCTCTCGACAGGGGGTCACTGAAGCTTTCTTT
V: TRBV19; D: .; J: TRBJ2-1; size: .; CDR3: CASSKTRDNEQFF; DNA: TGTGCCAGTAGTAAAACCCGGGACAATGAGCAGTTCTTC
V: TRBV28; D: .; J: TRBJ1-1; size: many; CDR3: CASNEFWGAETEAFF; DNA: TGTGCCAGCAACGAGTTCTGGGGAGCTGAAACTGAAGCTTTCTTT
V: TRBV6-1; D: .; J: TRBJ1-2; size: .; CDR3: CASSPTGSYGYTF; DNA: TGTGCCAGCAGTCCGACTGGGAGCTATGGCTACACCTTC
V: TRBV5-1; D: .; J: TRBJ2-1; size: few; CDR3: CASSPDSSYNEQFF; DNA: TGCGCCAGCAGCCCGGACTCGTCCTACAATGAGCAGTTCTTC